This entry lists 12 T cell receptor beta chains sequenced from one sample in a study of T cells expressing NK-cell markers. TCRdb re-called the 5' RACE reads and shows each CDR3 protein once, DNA omitted. The record lists about 190,000 distinct CDR3 sequences, of which the ten most abundant hold 20%. The sequenced sample consisted of blood T cells: a sorted CD56 or NKG2C T cell subset, CD4+ or CD8+ T cells, or bulk PBMC T cells (not recorded which). The receptors shown here come from a man aged 18-69 years in good health.

CDR3 residues: CASNEGESYEQYF. V usage is TRBV6-1 and J usage is TRBJ2-7. This CDR3 is built from 13 residues. The germline gives CDR1 MNHNS, CDR2 SASEGT.

The J gene is TRBJ2-2, the V gene TRBV7-9; without DNA, the TCRdb call of TRBD1 cannot be checked. This CDR3 is 17 amino acids long. Per the germline V gene, CDR1 is SEHNR and CDR2 is FQNEAQ (reference sequence). The CDR3 is CASSLDSPGGPTGELFF.

V and J are TRBV5-4 and TRBJ2-5; TCRdb reports TRBD1, a call that lacks DNA to check it against. This CDR3 comprises 15 residues. Per germline, CDR1 SGHNT and CDR2 YYREEE (reference sequence). The chain's CDR3 is CASSLRTGGVETQYF.

The V and J genes are TRBV6-5 and TRBJ2-1; the D gene TCRdb calls, TRBD1, cannot be checked with no DNA. The CDR3 contains 13 residues. CDR1 is MNHEY and CDR2 is SVGAGI in the germline V gene. CDR3 sequence: CASSYEDSLEQFF.

V and J are TRBV6-5 and TRBJ2-5; absent DNA, TCRdb's TRBD1 call cannot be checked. The length of the CDR3 is 18 residues. Germline V gene sequence: CDR1 MNHEY, CDR2 SVGAGI. Here the CDR3 reads CASSFTSSIDRGRETQYF.

The V call is TRBV10-3, the J call TRBJ1-3; TCRdb's D call, TRBD1, is unchecked because there is no DNA. This CDR3 spans 14 amino acids. The germline V gene has CDR1 ENHRY and CDR2 SYGVKD. This CDR3 reads CAISESGGGNTIYF.

This rearrangement joins TRBV7-9 to TRBJ2-7; TCRdb calls TRBD1, which cannot be checked without DNA. The CDR3 consists of 15 residues. Germline values: CDR1 SEHNR, CDR2 FQNEAQ (reference sequence). CDR3 sequence: CASSSPGTGVYEQYF.

The chain carries TRBV4-1 and TRBJ2-3; TCRdb indicates TRBD1, and absent DNA this call remains unverified. Germline V gene data show CDR1 as MGHRA and CDR2 as YSYEKL. The CDR3 contains 16 residues. The chain's CDR3 is CASSQTGLRSTDTQYF.

The chain is built from TRBV11-1 and TRBJ2-6. Germline-derived CDR1 and CDR2 are SGHAT and FQDESV (reference sequence). The CDR3 covers 18 residues. CDR3: CASSGQPLILSGANVLTF.

This rearrangement joins TRBV12-3 or TRBV12-4 to TRBJ1-6; TCRdb lists TRBD1, though no DNA is available to test this call. This CDR3 comprises 14 residues. Here the CDR3 reads CASSLAGGRSPLHF.

The chain uses TRBV15 and TRBJ2-7; checking the TCRdb D call of TRBD2 is not possible without DNA. Germline V lookup: CDR1 LNHNV, CDR2 YYDKDF (reference sequence). This CDR3 has 16 residues. CDR3 residues: CATSSGPGLAGGKQYF.

The J gene is TRBJ2-3, the V gene TRBV7-6; the TCRdb D gene call, TRBD1, has no DNA to confirm it. Germline V gives CDR1 SGHVS, CDR2 FNYEAQ. The CDR3 consists of 16 residues. The CDR3: CASTNTGYSSTDTQYF.